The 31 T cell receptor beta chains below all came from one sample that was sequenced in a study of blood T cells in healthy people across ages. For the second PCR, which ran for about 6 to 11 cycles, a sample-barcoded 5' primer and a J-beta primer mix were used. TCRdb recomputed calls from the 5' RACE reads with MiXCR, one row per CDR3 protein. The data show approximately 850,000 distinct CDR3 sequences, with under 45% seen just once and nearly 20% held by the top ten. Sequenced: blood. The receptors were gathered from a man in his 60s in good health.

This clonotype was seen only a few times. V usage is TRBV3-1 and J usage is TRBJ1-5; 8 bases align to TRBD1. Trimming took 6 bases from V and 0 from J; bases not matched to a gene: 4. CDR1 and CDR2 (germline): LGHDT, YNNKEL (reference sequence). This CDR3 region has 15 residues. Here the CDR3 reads CASSPGGPSNQPQHF. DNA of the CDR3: TGTGCCAGCAGTCCAGGGGGCCCTAGCAATCAGCCCCAGCATTTT.

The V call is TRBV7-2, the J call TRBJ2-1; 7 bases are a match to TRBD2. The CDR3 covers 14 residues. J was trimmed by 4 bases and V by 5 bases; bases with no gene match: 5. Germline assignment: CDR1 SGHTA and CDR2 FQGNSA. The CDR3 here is CASSPGLLYNEQFF. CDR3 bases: TGTGCCAGCAGCCCGGGACTACTTTACAATGAGCAGTTCTTC.

Here the CDR3 DNA reads TGTGCCAGCAGTGTCCGGACAGGCAATGAGCAGTTCTTC. Translated, it gives CASSVRTGNEQFF. The chain joins TRBV12-3 or TRBV12-4 to TRBJ2-1; 7 bases agree with TRBD1. This CDR3 region has 13 residues. V lost 5 bases to trimming and J lost 6 bases; unmatched junction nucleotides: 4.

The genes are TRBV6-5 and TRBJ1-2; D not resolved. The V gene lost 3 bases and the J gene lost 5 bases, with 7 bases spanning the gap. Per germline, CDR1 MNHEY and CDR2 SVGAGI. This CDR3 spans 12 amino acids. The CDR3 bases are TGTGCCAGCAGTTATGGGTCGTATGGCTACACCTTC. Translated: CASSYGSYGYTF.

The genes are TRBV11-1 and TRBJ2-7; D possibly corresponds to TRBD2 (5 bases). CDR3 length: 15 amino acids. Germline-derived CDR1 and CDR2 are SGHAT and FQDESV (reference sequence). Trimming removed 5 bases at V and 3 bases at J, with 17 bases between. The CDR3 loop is CASSPQRTRSYEQYF. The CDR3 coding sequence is TGTGCCAGCAGCCCACAGCGGACCCGAAGCTACGAGCAGTACTTC.

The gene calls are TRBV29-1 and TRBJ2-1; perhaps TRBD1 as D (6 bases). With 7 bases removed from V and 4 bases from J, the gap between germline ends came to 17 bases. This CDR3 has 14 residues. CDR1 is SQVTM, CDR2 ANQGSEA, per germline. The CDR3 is CSGSLMTGYNEQFF. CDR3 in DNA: TGCAGCGGTTCACTCATGACAGGATACAATGAGCAGTTCTTC.

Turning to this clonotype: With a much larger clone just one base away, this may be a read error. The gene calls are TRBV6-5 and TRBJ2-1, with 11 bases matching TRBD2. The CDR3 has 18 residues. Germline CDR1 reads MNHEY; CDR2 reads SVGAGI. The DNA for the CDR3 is TGTTCCAGCAGTTACTCGATTGTGGGACTAGCGGCGGGCAATGAGCAGTTCTTC. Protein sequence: CSSSYSIVGLAAGNEQFF.

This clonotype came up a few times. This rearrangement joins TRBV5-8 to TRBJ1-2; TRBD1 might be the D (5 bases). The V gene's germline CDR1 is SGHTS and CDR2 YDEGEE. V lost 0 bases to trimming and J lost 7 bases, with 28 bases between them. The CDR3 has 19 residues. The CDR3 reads CASSLGEGGRTRGSGGYTF. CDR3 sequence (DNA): TGTGCCAGCAGCTTGGGGGAAGGTGGCCGGACAAGGGGTAGTGGTGGCTACACCTTC.

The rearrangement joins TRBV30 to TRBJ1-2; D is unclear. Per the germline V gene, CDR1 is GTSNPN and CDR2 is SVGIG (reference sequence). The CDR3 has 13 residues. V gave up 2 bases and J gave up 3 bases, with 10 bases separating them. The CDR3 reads CAWSLTRHYGYTF. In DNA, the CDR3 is TGTGCCTGGAGTCTTACGCGGCACTATGGCTACACCTTC.

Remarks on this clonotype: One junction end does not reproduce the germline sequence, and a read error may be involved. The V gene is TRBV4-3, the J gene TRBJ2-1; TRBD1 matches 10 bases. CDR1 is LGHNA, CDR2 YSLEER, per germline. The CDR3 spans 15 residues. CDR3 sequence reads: CASRPGTGEGNKQFF. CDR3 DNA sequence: TGCGCCAGCAGGCCCGGGACAGGGGAGGGCAATAAGCAGTTCTTC.

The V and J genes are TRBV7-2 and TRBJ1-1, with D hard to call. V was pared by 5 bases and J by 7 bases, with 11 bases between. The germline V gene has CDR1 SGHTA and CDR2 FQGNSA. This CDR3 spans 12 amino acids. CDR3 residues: CASSLTSREAFF. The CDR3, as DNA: TGTGCCAGCAGCCTGACAAGTCGTGAAGCTTTCTTT.

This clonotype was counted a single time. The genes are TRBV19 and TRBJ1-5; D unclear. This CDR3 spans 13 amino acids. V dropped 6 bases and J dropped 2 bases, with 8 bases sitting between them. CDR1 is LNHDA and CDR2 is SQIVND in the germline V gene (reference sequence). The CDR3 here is CASSPRRNQPQHF. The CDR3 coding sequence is TGTGCCAGTAGCCCCCGTCGCAATCAGCCCCAGCATTTT.

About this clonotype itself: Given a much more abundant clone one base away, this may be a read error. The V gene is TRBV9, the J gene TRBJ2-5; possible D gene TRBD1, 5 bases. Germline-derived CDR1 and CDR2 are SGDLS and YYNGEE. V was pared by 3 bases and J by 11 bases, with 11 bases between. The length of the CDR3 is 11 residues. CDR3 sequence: CASSAGNGQYF. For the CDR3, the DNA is TGTGCCAGCAGCGCAGGGAATGGGCAGTACTTC.

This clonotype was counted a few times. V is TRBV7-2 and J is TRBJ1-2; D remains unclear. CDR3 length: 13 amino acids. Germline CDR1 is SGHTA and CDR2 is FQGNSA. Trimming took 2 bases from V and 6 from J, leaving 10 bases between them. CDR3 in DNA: TGTGCCAGCAGCTTATTTGTGTCGGATGGCTACACCTTC. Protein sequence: CASSLFVSDGYTF.

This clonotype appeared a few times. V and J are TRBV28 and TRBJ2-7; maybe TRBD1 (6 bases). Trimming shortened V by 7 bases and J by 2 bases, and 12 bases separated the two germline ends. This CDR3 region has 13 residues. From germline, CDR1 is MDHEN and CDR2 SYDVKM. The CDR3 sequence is CASTVAGAYEQYF. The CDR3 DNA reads TGTGCCAGCACCGTGGCAGGGGCCTACGAGCAGTACTTC.

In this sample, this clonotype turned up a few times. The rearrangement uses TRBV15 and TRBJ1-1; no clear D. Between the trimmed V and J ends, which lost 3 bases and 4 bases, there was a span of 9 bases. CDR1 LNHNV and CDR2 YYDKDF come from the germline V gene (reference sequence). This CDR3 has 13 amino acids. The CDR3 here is CATSSPSLTEAFF. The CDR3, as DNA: TGTGCCACCAGCAGTCCGTCCCTCACTGAAGCTTTCTTT.

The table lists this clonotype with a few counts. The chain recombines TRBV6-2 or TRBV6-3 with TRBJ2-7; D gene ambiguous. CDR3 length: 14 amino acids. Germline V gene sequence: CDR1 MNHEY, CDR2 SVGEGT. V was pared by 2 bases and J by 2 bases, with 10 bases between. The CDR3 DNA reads TGTGCCAGCAGTTACATTAGCACAGCCTACGAGCAGTACTTC. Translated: CASSYISTAYEQYF.

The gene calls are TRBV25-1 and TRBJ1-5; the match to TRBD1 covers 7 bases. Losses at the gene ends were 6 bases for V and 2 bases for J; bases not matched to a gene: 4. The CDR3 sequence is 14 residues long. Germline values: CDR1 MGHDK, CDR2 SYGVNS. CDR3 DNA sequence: TGTGCCAGCAGCCAGACAGGGCGCAATCAGCCCCAGCATTTT. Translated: CASSQTGRNQPQHF.

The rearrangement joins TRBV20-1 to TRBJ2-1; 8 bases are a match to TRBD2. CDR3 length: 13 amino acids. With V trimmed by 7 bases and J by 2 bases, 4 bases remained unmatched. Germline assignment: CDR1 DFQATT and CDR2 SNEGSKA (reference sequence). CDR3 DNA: TGCAGTGTGCGGCGGGGGGCCTACAATGAGCAGTTCTTC. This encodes CSVRRGAYNEQFF.

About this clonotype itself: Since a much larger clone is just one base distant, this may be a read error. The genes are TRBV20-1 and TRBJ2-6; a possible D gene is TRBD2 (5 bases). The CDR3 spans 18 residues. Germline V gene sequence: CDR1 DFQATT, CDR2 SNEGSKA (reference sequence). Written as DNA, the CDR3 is TGCAGTACTAGAGATGGAAGGCGGTCCTCTTATGGGGCCAACGTCCTGACTTTC. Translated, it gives CSTRDGRRSSYGANVLTF.

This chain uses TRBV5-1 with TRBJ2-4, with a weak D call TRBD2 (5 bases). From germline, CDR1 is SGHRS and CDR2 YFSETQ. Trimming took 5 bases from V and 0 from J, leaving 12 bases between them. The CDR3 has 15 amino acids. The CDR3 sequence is CASSPSGKAKNIQYF. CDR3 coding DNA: TGCGCCAGCAGTCCCTCCGGGAAAGCCAAAAACATTCAGTACTTC. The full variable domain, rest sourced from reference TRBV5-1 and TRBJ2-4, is KAGVTQTPRYLIKTRGQQVTLSCSPISGHRSVSWYQQTPGQGLQFLFEYFSETQRNKGNFPGRFSGRQFSNSRSEMNVSTLELGDSALYLCASSPSGKAKNIQYFGAGTRLSVL.

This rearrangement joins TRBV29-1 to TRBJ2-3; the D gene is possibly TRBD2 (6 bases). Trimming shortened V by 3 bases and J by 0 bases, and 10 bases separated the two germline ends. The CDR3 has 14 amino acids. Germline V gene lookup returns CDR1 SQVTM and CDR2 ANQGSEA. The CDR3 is CSVEGLQSTDTQYF. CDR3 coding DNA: TGCAGCGTTGAGGGACTCCAGAGCACAGATACGCAGTATTTT.

The CDR3 DNA is TGTGCCACCCCACCCCCGGGGGGCACTGAAGCTTTCTTT. Protein sequence: CATPPPGGTEAFF. This rearrangement joins TRBV25-1 to TRBJ1-1; maybe TRBD1 (5 bases). This CDR3 has 13 residues. The V gene's germline CDR1 is MGHDK and CDR2 SYGVNS. The ends were cut back, 10 bases at V and 4 bases at J, with 16 bases in the middle. Full variable domain (rest looked up from reference TRBV25-1 and TRBJ1-1): EADIYQTPRYLVIGTGKKITLECSQTMGHDKMYWYQQDPGMELHLIHYSYGVNSTEKGDLSSESTVSRIRTEHFPLTLESARPSHTSQYLCATPPPGGTEAFFGQGTRLTVV.

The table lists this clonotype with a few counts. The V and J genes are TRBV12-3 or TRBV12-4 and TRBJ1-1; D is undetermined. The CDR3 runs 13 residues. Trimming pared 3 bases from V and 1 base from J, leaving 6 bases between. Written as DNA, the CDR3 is TGTGCCAGCAGTTTGCTGGAGAACACTGAAGCTTTCTTT. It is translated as CASSLLENTEAFF.

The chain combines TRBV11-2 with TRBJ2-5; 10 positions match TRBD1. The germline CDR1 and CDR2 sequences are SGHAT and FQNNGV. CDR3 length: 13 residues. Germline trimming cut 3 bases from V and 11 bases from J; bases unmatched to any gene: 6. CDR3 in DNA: TGTGCCAGCAGCTTTGACAGGGGGCGGGAGCAGTACTTC. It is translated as CASSFDRGREQYF.

Written as DNA, the CDR3 is TGTGCCAGCAGTCCCTTTACAGGGCCGGGGGATTCACCCCTCCACTTT. This sequence encodes CASSPFTGPGDSPLHF. This chain joins TRBV28 and TRBJ1-6, with TRBD1 as a possible D gene (6 bases). Trimming took off 5 bases at V and 8 bases at J, with 19 bases between the two ends. This CDR3 has 16 amino acids. Germline V gene lookup returns CDR1 MDHEN and CDR2 SYDVKM.

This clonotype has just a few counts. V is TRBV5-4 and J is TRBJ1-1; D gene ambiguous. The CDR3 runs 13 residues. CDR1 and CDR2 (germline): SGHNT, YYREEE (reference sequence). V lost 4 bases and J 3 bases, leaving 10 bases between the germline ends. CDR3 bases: TGTGCCAGCAGCCCTAATCTCGACACTGAAGCTTTCTTT. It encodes CASSPNLDTEAFF. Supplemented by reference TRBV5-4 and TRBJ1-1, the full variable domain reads ETGVTQSPTHLIKTRGQQVTLRCSSQSGHNTVSWYQQALGQGPQFIFQYYREEENGRGNFPPRFSGLQFPNYSSELNVNALELDDSALYLCASSPNLDTEAFFGQGTRLTVV.

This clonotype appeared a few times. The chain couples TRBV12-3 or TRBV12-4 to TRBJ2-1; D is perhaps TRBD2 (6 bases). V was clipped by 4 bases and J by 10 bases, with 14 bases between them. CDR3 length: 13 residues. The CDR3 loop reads CASSSAGSREQFF. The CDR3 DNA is TGTGCCAGCAGTTCGGCGGGGTCGAGGGAGCAGTTCTTC.

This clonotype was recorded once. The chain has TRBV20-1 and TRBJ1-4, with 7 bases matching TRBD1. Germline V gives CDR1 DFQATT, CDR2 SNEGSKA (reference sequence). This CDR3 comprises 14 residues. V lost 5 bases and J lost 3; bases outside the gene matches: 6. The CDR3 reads CSAPTGVANEKLFF. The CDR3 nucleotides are TGCAGTGCTCCCACAGGGGTGGCTAATGAAAAACTGTTTTTT.

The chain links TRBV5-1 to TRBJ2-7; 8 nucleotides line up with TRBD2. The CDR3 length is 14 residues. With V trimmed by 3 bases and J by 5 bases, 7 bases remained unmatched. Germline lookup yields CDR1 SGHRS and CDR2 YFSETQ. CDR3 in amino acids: CASSSSGGWDEQYF. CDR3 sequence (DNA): TGCGCCAGCAGCTCTTCGGGGGGGTGGGACGAGCAGTACTTC.

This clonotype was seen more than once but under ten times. Written as DNA, the CDR3 is TGTGCCAGCAGTAAGACAGGGGAGGCCACTGAAGCTTTCTTT. Encoded protein: CASSKTGEATEAFF. This chain uses TRBV6-2 or TRBV6-3 with TRBJ1-1; 8 nucleotides agree with TRBD1. In germline, CDR1 is MNHEY, CDR2 SVGEGT. The V gene end was trimmed by 5 bases and the J gene end by 4 bases; junction bases not matched to a gene: 6. The CDR3 is 14 amino acids.